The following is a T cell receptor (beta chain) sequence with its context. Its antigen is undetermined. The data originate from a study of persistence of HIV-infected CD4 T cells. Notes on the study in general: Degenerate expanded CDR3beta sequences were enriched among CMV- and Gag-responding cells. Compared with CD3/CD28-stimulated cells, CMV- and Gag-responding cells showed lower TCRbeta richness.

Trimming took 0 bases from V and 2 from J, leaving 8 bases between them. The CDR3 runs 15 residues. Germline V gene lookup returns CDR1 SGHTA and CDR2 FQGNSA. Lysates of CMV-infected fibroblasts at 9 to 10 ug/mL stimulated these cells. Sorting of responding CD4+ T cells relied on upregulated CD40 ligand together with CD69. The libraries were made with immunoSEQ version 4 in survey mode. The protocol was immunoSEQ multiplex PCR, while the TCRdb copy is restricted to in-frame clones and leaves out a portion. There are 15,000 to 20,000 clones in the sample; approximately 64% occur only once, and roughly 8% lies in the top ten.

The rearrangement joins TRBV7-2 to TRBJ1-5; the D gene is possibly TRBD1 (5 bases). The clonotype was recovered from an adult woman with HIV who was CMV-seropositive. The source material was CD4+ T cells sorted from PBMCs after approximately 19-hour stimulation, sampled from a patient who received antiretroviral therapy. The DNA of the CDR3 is TGTGCCAGCAGCTTAGCAGGGGCAGGCAATCAGCCCCAGCATTTT. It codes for CASSLAGAGNQPQHF.